The 13 T cell receptor beta chains below all came from one sample that was sequenced in a study of blood T cell repertoires in COVID-19 (dated by TCRdb to 2019 to 2021). The library was prepared using the immunoSEQ multiplex PCR assay. TCRdb took over this immuneACCESS table, retaining in-frame rearrangements with V and J assigned. Such tables are incomplete; in checked studies, under half of the missing clones stem from an unresolved V gene, and the remainder is unexplained. The sample records 190,000 or so clones, roughly 90% of which are singletons. About 8.1% of the sample is taken by the ten largest. The source material was PBMCs or T cells enriched from blood (not recorded which). These receptors were taken from a woman aged 18-29 years who had recovered from COVID-19.

The chain joins TRBV28 to TRBJ1-1; D remains ambiguous. The CDR3 totals 14 residues. V lost 5 bases to trimming and J lost 5 bases, with 15 bases between them. Germline assignment: CDR1 MDHEN and CDR2 SYDVKM. CDR3 loop: CASSEPGGRTEAFF. CDR3 DNA: TGTGCCAGCAGTGAGCCGGGAGGGCGAACTGAAGCTTTCTTT.

V and J are TRBV10-3 and TRBJ2-3, with D perhaps matching TRBD2 (7 bases). This CDR3 spans 16 amino acids. Germline CDR1 ENHRY, CDR2 SYGVKD. Trimming pared 6 bases from V and 4 bases from J, leaving 20 bases between. The CDR3 DNA sequence: TGTGCCATCAGCCTGAGGGGGGGTGACCTCCCAGATACGCAGTATTTT. It is translated as CAISLRGGDLPDTQYF.

As DNA, the CDR3 is TGTGCCAGCAGTAGCGAGGATTATGGCTACACCTTC. It translates to CASSSEDYGYTF. The chain couples TRBV2 to TRBJ1-2; D is undetermined. The ends were cut back, 5 bases at V and 5 bases at J, with 9 bases in the middle. CDR3 length equals 12 residues. The germline gives CDR1 SNHLY, CDR2 FYNNEI.

The V and J genes are TRBV12-3 or TRBV12-4 and TRBJ1-1; 7 positions match TRBD1. Trimming at V came to 4 bases and at J to 6 bases, leaving 5 bases not matched to a gene. The CDR3 has 13 residues. The CDR3 region is CASSSQGFAEAFF. DNA for the CDR3: TGTGCCAGCAGTTCACAGGGGTTCGCTGAAGCTTTCTTT.

J is TRBJ1-1 and V is TRBV7-9, with D perhaps TRBD1 (5 bases). Germline values: CDR1 SEHNR, CDR2 FQNEAQ (reference sequence). Trimming pared 0 bases from V and 1 base from J, leaving 21 bases between. This CDR3 is 19 amino acids long. CDR3 DNA sequence: TGTGCCAGCAGCTTAGCGTCAGGCTCCCGGGGGGACCCGAACACTGAAGCTTTCTTT. Its protein is CASSLASGSRGDPNTEAFF. Combining the CDR3 with reference TRBV7-9 and TRBJ1-1 gives the whole variable domain DTGVSQNPRHKITKRGQNVTFRCDPISEHNRLYWYRQTLGQGPEFLTYFQNEAQLEKSRLLSDRFSAERPKGSFSTLEIQRTEQGDSAMYLCASSLASGSRGDPNTEAFFGQGTRLTVV.

This clone came up once. The V and J genes are TRBV18 and TRBJ1-2; no clear D gene. CDR3 length: 14 amino acids. Germline CDR1 KGHSH, CDR2 LQKENI. Between the trimmed V and J ends, which lost 3 bases and 6 bases, there was a span of 14 bases. CDR3 nucleotide sequence: TGTGCCAGCTCACCTAGAAGGAGCGCTGATGGCTACACCTTC. It codes for CASSPRRSADGYTF.

The chain couples TRBV14 to TRBJ1-4, with D perhaps matching TRBD1 (6 bases). Germline-derived CDR1 and CDR2 are SGHDN and FVKESK. V lost 4 bases and J lost 6, with 15 bases in between. CDR3 length equals 15 residues. CDR3 nucleotides: TGTGCCAGCAGCCGCGGGGGCTTGGGGGATGAAAAACTGTTTTTT. Translating gives CASSRGGLGDEKLFF.

This clone occurred once. The rearrangement links TRBV5-4 to TRBJ2-4; TRBD2 matches 7 bases. V trimming: 0 bases; J trimming: 8 bases; junction bases outside the gene matches: 8. There are 15 residues in the CDR3. CDR1 SGHNT and CDR2 YYREEE come from the germline V gene (reference sequence). CDR3 bases: TGTGCCAGCAGCTTGGATGACGGACTAGGGGACATTCAGTACTTC. Amino acids: CASSLDDGLGDIQYF.

This rearrangement joins TRBV5-6 to TRBJ2-7, with a possible D match to TRBD2 (6 bases). The V end lost 0 bases, the J end lost 2 bases, and 6 bases lay between the germline ends. The CDR3 length is 13 residues. Looked up from germline, CDR1 is SGHDT and CDR2 is YYEEEE. The CDR3 sequence is CASSLGEAYEQYF. As DNA, the CDR3 is TGTGCCAGCAGCTTGGGGGAGGCCTACGAGCAGTACTTC.

This clone was observed once. CDR3 sequence (DNA): TGTGCCAGCAGCGGAGGGACAGGGTCCTATGGCTACACCTTC. This sequence encodes CASSGGTGSYGYTF. The V and J genes are TRBV21-1 and TRBJ1-2; the D call of TRBD1 is as the table states it, not checked on the DNA. TRBV21-1 is listed as a pseudogene. The CDR3 has 14 residues.

The rearrangement links TRBV13 to TRBJ2-7; no reliable D call. V was shortened by 1 base and J by 2 bases, with 15 bases between the two germline ends. The CDR3 is 16 amino acids. From germline, CDR1 is PRHDT and CDR2 FYEKMQ (reference sequence). The CDR3 loop reads CASSLEVGSTPYEQYF. The DNA for the CDR3 is TGTGCCAGCAGCTTAGAGGTCGGGTCGACTCCCTACGAGCAGTACTTC.

This chain links TRBV5-8 with TRBJ2-7, with D perhaps TRBD1 (6 bases). The V and J ends lost 1 base and 2 bases respectively, with 25 bases between them. CDR3 length equals 19 residues. Per germline, CDR1 SGHTS and CDR2 YDEGEE. The DNA of the CDR3 is TGTGCCAGCAGCTTGACTTTTCAGGTAACAGGACAGAGAACCTACGAGCAGTACTTC. Protein sequence: CASSLTFQVTGQRTYEQYF.

In nucleotides, the CDR3 is TGTGCCAGTAGTTCCCGGACAGCCGGACCTGTGGAGACCCAGTACTTC. Translation: CASSSRTAGPVETQYF. The chain employs TRBV19 and TRBJ2-5; D possibly corresponds to TRBD1 (6 bases). Trimming stripped 5 bases from V and 5 bases from J, with 21 bases between. From germline, CDR1 is LNHDA and CDR2 SQIVND (reference sequence). This CDR3 contains 16 residues. Together with reference TRBV19 and TRBJ2-5, the CDR3 gives the full variable domain: DGGITQSPKYLFRKEGQNVTLSCEQNLNHDAMYWYRQDPGQGLRLIYYSQIVNDFQKGDIAEGYSVSREKKESFPLTVTSAQKNPTAFYLCASSSRTAGPVETQYFGPGTRLLVL.